What follows is one T cell receptor (beta chain) and its context. This sample stems from a study of blood T cell repertoires in COVID-19. CDR3 length: 13 residues. V gave up 5 bases and J gave up 3 bases, with 11 bases separating them. Germline assignment: CDR1 SSHAT and CDR2 FNYEAQ (reference sequence). Produced via immunoSEQ multiplex PCR; TCRdb's table is partial and in-frame only. The profile shows over 90,000 clones, about 90% of them singletons. The specimen was peripheral blood. The clonotype comes from a human donor in a cohort sampled during active COVID-19. The chain carries TRBV7-7 and TRBJ2-7; maybe TRBD1 (6 bases). The CDR3 region has the DNA TGTGCCAGCAGCCCCCAACAGGGCTACGAGCAGTACTTC. Its protein product is CASSPQQGYEQYF.